Below are 16 T cell receptor beta chains sequenced from a single sample in a study of T cell repertoires in cytomegalovirus infection (dated by TCRdb to about 2019). Sequencing was carried out with an Illumina HiSeq 1500. TCRdb handled the public reads itself, with Q25 trimming in fastp and clone calling in MiXCR, and kept productive beta chains. Entries are consolidated by CDR3 protein sequence, retaining the most common genes and DNA. This sample comprises about 360,000 distinct CDR3 sequences, 18% of them detected only once. The ten largest make up approximately 8% of the sample. The sequenced material came from PBMCs. The receptors shown here come from a human donor in good health (CMV status not recorded). Some clones in this sample may be carry-over from other donors' samples.

This clonotype showed up just a few times. V usage is TRBV28 and J usage is TRBJ2-5; 7 positions agree with TRBD1. This CDR3 has 15 amino acids. Germline V lookup: CDR1 MDHEN, CDR2 SYDVKM. The trim removed 5 bases at V and 0 bases at J, leaving 6 bases unmatched. The CDR3 here is CASSKSTGYQETQYF. CDR3 coding DNA: TGTGCCAGCAGTAAATCGACAGGGTACCAAGAGACCCAGTACTTC.

A remark on this clonotype: The conserved closing phenylalanine or tryptophan is absent in this CDR3, likely reflecting a read error. The genes are TRBV13 and TRBJ1-1; the D gene is possibly TRBD1 (6 bases). Trimming removed 5 bases at V and 2 bases at J, with 12 bases between. CDR3 length: 14 amino acids. CDR1 is PRHDT, CDR2 FYEKMQ, per germline (reference sequence). The CDR3 here is CASSITDRNTEAFY. In DNA form, the CDR3 reads TGTGCCAGCAGCATAACGGACAGAAACACTGAAGCTTTCTAT.

The rearrangement joins TRBV5-5 to TRBJ2-5; the D is unclear. The CDR3 totals 17 residues. Germline V lookup: CDR1 SGHKS, CDR2 YYEKEE (reference sequence). With 0 bases removed from V and 1 base from J, the gap between germline ends came to 16 bases. CDR3 sequence: CASSLGRRDVRQETQYF. DNA of the CDR3: TGTGCCAGCAGCTTGGGTCGGAGAGACGTTCGCCAAGAGACCCAGTACTTC.

The rearrangement links TRBV24-1 to TRBJ2-7; 7 bases agree with TRBD1. The CDR3 covers 15 residues. V lost 3 bases, J lost 5 bases, and 9 bases stayed unmatched. CDR1 is KGHDR and CDR2 is SFDVKD in the germline V gene. As DNA, the CDR3 is TGTGCCACCAGTGATCCCGCTACAGGGGCGAACGAGCAGTACTTC. It is translated as CATSDPATGANEQYF.

The rearrangement links TRBV20-1 to TRBJ2-1; D not resolved. The CDR3 covers 16 residues. Germline lookup yields CDR1 DFQATT and CDR2 SNEGSKA (reference sequence). The V and J ends lost 0 bases and 5 bases respectively, with 17 bases between them. This chain's CDR3 is CSARDLLGRYHNEQFF. In DNA form, the CDR3 reads TGCAGTGCTAGAGATCTCTTGGGTCGGTACCACAATGAGCAGTTCTTC.

As DNA, the CDR3 is TGTGCCAGCAGCCTCAGCCCTGGGAGTTATGAGCAGTTCTTC. Its protein product is CASSLSPGSYEQFF. The chain joins TRBV11-2 to TRBJ2-1, with D possibly TRBD2 on 5 matching bases. V was clipped by 5 bases and J by 8 bases, with 16 bases between them. The V gene's germline CDR1 is SGHAT and CDR2 FQNNGV. This CDR3 has 14 residues.

This rearrangement joins TRBV20-1 to TRBJ1-6; no clear D. The CDR3 is 16 residues long. Germline V gene lookup returns CDR1 DFQATT and CDR2 SNEGSKA (reference sequence). V lost 3 bases, J lost 9 bases, and 21 bases lay in between. In DNA, the CDR3 is TGCAGTGCTAGGGCGGGCGGCTTCTGGACGCTTTCACCCCTCCACTTT. Its translation is CSARAGGFWTLSPLHF.

The sample holds a few counts of this clonotype. The chain recombines TRBV9 with TRBJ2-1; D gene ambiguous. Germline V gene data show CDR1 as SGDLS and CDR2 as YYNGEE. The CDR3 length is 13 residues. V lost 4 bases and J 8 bases, leaving 13 bases between the germline ends. The CDR3 loop reads CASSHRVNDEQFF. CDR3 bases: TGTGCCAGCAGCCACCGTGTCAACGATGAGCAGTTCTTC.

J is TRBJ1-5 and V is TRBV12-3 or TRBV12-4; no firm D call. V was pared by 6 bases and J by 4 bases, with 13 bases between. The CDR3 consists of 14 residues. The chain's CDR3 is CASRTDRMNQPQHF. CDR3 coding DNA: TGTGCCAGCAGGACGGACCGGATGAATCAGCCCCAGCATTTT.

The genes are TRBV28 and TRBJ2-3, with TRBD2 matching over 7 bases. Germline loops: CDR1 MDHEN, CDR2 SYDVKM. This CDR3 has 14 residues. J lost 1 base, V lost 7 bases, and 5 bases had no gene match. The CDR3 sequence is CASMERGGTDTQYF. DNA of the CDR3: TGTGCCAGCATGGAGCGGGGTGGCACAGATACGCAGTATTTT.

This clonotype was counted many times. The chain couples TRBV7-6 to TRBJ2-5; maybe TRBD2 (6 bases). The germline V and J ends were trimmed by 1 base and 1 base, with 10 bases remaining between them. This CDR3 has 15 residues. Germline loops: CDR1 SGHVS, CDR2 FNYEAQ. CDR3 nucleotides: TGTGCCAGCAGCTTAGTCGGGGGAATCCAAGAGACCCAGTACTTC. It yields the protein CASSLVGGIQETQYF.

J is TRBJ2-5 and V is TRBV2, with no clear D. This CDR3 is 14 amino acids long. The V end lost 1 base, the J end lost 1 base, and 7 bases lay between the germline ends. From germline, CDR1 is SNHLY and CDR2 FYNNEI. The DNA for the CDR3 is TGTGCCAGCAGTGAAGTTACAGCCCAAGAGACCCAGTACTTC. It is translated as CASSEVTAQETQYF.

In its sample, this clonotype was seen many times. The rearrangement joins TRBV12-3 or TRBV12-4 to TRBJ2-7; possibly TRBD1 for D (6 bases). The ends were cut back, 5 bases at V and 7 bases at J, with 18 bases in the middle. The CDR3 loop spans 14 amino acids. The DNA for the CDR3 is TGTGCCAGCAGTCAATGGGACACCGGTGGGGAGCAGTACTTC. Protein: CASSQWDTGGEQYF.

This clonotype appeared many times. The chain links TRBV7-8 to TRBJ2-5; D not certain. The V gene lost 4 bases and the J gene lost 2 bases, with 17 bases spanning the gap. The length of the CDR3 is 16 residues. Germline V gene lookup returns CDR1 SGHVS and CDR2 FQNEAQ. The CDR3 region has the DNA TGTGCCAGCAGCTACCAGACAAGGAAGAAACAAGAGACCCAGTACTTC. It translates to CASSYQTRKKQETQYF.

As for this clonotype: It is likely a read error, because the conserved phenylalanine at the end of the CDR3 is missing. The chain links TRBV18 to TRBJ1-2; TRBD1 matches at 7 bases. The CDR3 has 15 residues. The V segment lost 2 bases and the J segment 5 bases; nucleotides outside the gene matches: 8. Germline V gene sequence: CDR1 KGHSH, CDR2 LQKENI. In DNA form, the CDR3 reads TGTGCCAGCTCACCAGCATCGCAGGGGGAATATGGCTACACCTTA. It translates to CASSPASQGEYGYTL.

V gene TRBV4-1 combines with J gene TRBJ2-3, with TRBD1 identical over 8 bases. J lost 3 bases, V lost 0 bases, and 8 bases had no gene match. The CDR3 has 17 amino acids. Germline V lookup: CDR1 MGHRA, CDR2 YSYEKL. The CDR3 nucleotides are TGCGCCAGCAGCCAAGAATTTCAGGGGGCTTTTACAGATACGCAGTATTTT. Its protein product is CASSQEFQGAFTDTQYF.